The source of this TCR beta chain is a study of cytomegalovirus exposure and HLA in healthy donors. Study-level information: Counted in an early data release were tens of millions of unique TCRs from HLA-typed donors. Study-wide results and caveats: A later analysis linked a missense variant in DCLRE1C to the trimming of TCR beta V and J genes.

Donors had nominal health at sampling but likely had unrecorded immune exposures. Vbeta (60) and Jbeta (13) primers were used in the PCR. Only in-frame clones appear in the TCRdb table, and some are missing; sequencing was by immunoSEQ multiplex PCR. The sample has around 64,000 clones, less than 85% seen once. Of note for this clone: Its cognate antigen is unknown.

From germline, CDR1 is LGHNA and CDR2 YNFKEQ. Trimming removed 1 base at V and 0 bases at J, with 6 bases between. This CDR3 is built from 14 residues. The sequence derives from a man aged 25 to 45 in good health and CMV-seropositive. The material sequenced was PBMCs. This chain links TRBV4-2 with TRBJ2-5; no clear D. The CDR3: CASSQALYQETQYF. CDR3 DNA sequence: TGTGCCAGCAGCCAAGCCCTGTACCAAGAGACCCAGTACTTC.